These T cell receptor beta chains were read from a single sample in a study of beta chain features in type 1 diabetes. Repertoires were generated with immunoSEQ multiplex PCR, while TCRdb's copy carries only in-frame clones and drops some. The table lists approximately 730,000 clones, under 15% of them singletons. Sequenced input: naive CD4+ T cells from blood. The receptors come from a young man with type 1 diabetes. Both conserved end residues are trimmed from each CDR3.

v_call cdr3_aa
TRBV15 ATSRVQRGPNNEQF
TRBV28 ASSPQTDYGYT
TRBV25-1 ASSGSNSGPGEKLF
TRBV5-4 ASSLQIAPGSNSPLH
TRBV29-1 SAPGQGAEKLF
TRBV6-5 ASSITGGEGHEQY
TRBV14 ASSLNLGLPAYEQY
TRBV7-9 ASSLAEGVNTEAF
TRBV18 ASSPGQTPNTEAF
TRBV11-2 ASSLGPGGNGYT
TRBV6-1 ASRQPGQLYEQY
TRBV29-1 SVDFGRGTQQF
TRBV30 AWSVQVRETQY
TRBV5-1 ASSLTGSHTEAF
TRBV25-1 ASSLPGHYEQY
TRBV29-1 SVTKMWGSYEQY